This passage covers 10 T cell receptor beta chains from one sample sequenced in a study of beta chain features in type 1 diabetes. Expressed TCRB transcripts were sequenced because the entire RNA isolate underwent reverse transcription. Libraries were prepared by immunoSEQ multiplex PCR; TCRdb keeps only in-frame clonotypes and omits some of them. The data show about 340,000 clones, roughly 8% seen once. Sample: central memory CD4+ T cells from blood. The receptor source for this set is a young woman in good health.

This clone was counted ten times or more. The V call is TRBV11-3, the J call TRBJ1-1, with D unresolved. V lost 5 bases to trimming and J lost 1 base, with 8 bases between them. The CDR3 is 13 amino acids. Looked up from germline, CDR1 is SGHNT and CDR2 is YENEEA. CDR3 nucleotide sequence: TGTGCCAGCAGCAAGTCGAGGAACACTGAAGCTTTCTTT. Amino acid sequence: CASSKSRNTEAFF.

The sample holds many counts of this clone. The gene calls are TRBV28 and TRBJ2-1; TRBD2 aligns across 8 bases. The germline V gene encodes CDR1 MDHEN and CDR2 SYDVKM. J lost 8 bases, V lost 2 bases, and 11 bases had no gene match. CDR3 length: 16 residues. The CDR3 is CASSLTTGLGSYEQFF. CDR3 DNA: TGTGCCAGCAGTTTAACCACGGGACTAGGTTCATATGAGCAGTTCTTC.

There are a few counts of this clone. This chain connects TRBV18 to TRBJ1-3; no reliable D call. The CDR3 extends over 12 amino acids. V was cut by 3 bases and J by 2 bases, with 2 bases left in between. Per germline, CDR1 KGHSH and CDR2 LQKENI. The CDR3 loop is CASSPPGNTIYF. The CDR3 DNA reads as TGTGCCAGCTCACCCCCTGGAAACACCATATATTTT.

Ten or more counts support this clone. The genes are TRBV2 and TRBJ2-3, with D perhaps assigned TRBD1 or TRBD2 (5 bases each). CDR3 length: 15 amino acids. The V end was cut by 6 bases, the J end by 1 base, with 14 bases between. Looked up from germline, CDR1 is SNHLY and CDR2 is FYNNEI. DNA for the CDR3: TGTGCCAGCAGATGGACACTAGGGCGCACAGATACGCAGTATTTT. It is translated as CASRWTLGRTDTQYF.

This chain joins TRBV28 and TRBJ2-2, with 7 positions matching TRBD2. Germline CDR1 and CDR2: MDHEN and SYDVKM. The CDR3 is 16 amino acids. Germline trimming cut 6 bases from V and 4 bases from J; bases unmatched to any gene: 11. The CDR3 bases are TGTGCCAGCAGCCTCTGGGCTAGCGGAGCCACCGGGGAGCTGTTTTTT. This sequence encodes CASSLWASGATGELFF. Full variable domain (missing parts from reference TRBV28 and TRBJ2-2): DVKVTQSSRYLVKRTGEKVFLECVQDMDHENMFWYRQDPGLGLRLIYFSYDVKMKEKGDIPEGYSVSREKKERFSLILESASTNQTSMYLCASSLWASGATGELFFGEGSRLTVL.

In this sample, this clone turned up a few times. The V gene is TRBV28, the J gene TRBJ2-5; D gene ambiguous. V was shortened by 7 bases and J by 2 bases, with 20 bases between the two germline ends. The V gene's germline CDR1 is MDHEN and CDR2 SYDVKM. This CDR3 is built from 16 residues. The CDR3 is CASTRNGANEQETQYF. For the CDR3, the DNA is TGTGCCAGCACCCGGAACGGAGCCAATGAACAAGAGACCCAGTACTTC. The full variable domain, completed using reference TRBV28 and TRBJ2-5, is DVKVTQSSRYLVKRTGEKVFLECVQDMDHENMFWYRQDPGLGLRLIYFSYDVKMKEKGDIPEGYSVSREKKERFSLILESASTNQTSMYLCASTRNGANEQETQYFGPGTRLLVL.

The chain combines TRBV6-5 with TRBJ2-1, with 10 bases fitting TRBD2. Trimming cost V 6 bases and J 6 bases; bases outside gene matches: 8. Germline CDR1 reads MNHEY; CDR2 reads SVGAGI. The CDR3 runs to 15 residues. The CDR3 is CASSRGLAASNEQFF. The DNA for the CDR3 is TGTGCCAGCAGCCGCGGACTAGCGGCTAGCAATGAGCAGTTCTTC.

Many counts were recorded for this clone. CDR3 protein: CASSTRRTSGRLGEQYF. The CDR3 DNA is TGTGCCAGCAGCACCCGAAGGACTAGCGGGAGGCTGGGAGAGCAGTACTTC. This sequence joins TRBV7-8 and TRBJ2-7; 14 positions match TRBD2. Germline values: CDR1 SGHVS, CDR2 FQNEAQ. The CDR3 extends over 17 amino acids. The V and J ends lost 5 bases and 7 bases, in that order; junction bases with no gene match: 13.

This clone was seen more than once but under ten times. This chain uses TRBV4-2 with TRBJ2-1; 9 nucleotides align to TRBD2. This CDR3 spans 19 amino acids. V lost 1 base to trimming and J lost 8 bases; unmatched junction nucleotides: 18. Germline V gives CDR1 LGHNA, CDR2 YNFKEQ. CDR3 DNA sequence: TGTGCCAGCAGCCAAGTGCTTGGACTAGCGCAGTTCCAGGGCGATGAGCAGTTCTTC. Amino acid sequence: CASSQVLGLAQFQGDEQFF.

There are a few counts of this clone. This chain links TRBV6-1 with TRBJ2-2; 8 nucleotides line up with TRBD1. The length of the CDR3 is 15 residues. The junction had 7 bases not matched to a gene; V was cut back by 6 bases and J by 4 bases. The germline gives CDR1 MNHNS, CDR2 SASEGT. The CDR3 coding sequence is TGTGCCAGCAGAAAGACAGGGGCCCTCACCGGGGAGCTGTTTTTT. Protein: CASRKTGALTGELFF.